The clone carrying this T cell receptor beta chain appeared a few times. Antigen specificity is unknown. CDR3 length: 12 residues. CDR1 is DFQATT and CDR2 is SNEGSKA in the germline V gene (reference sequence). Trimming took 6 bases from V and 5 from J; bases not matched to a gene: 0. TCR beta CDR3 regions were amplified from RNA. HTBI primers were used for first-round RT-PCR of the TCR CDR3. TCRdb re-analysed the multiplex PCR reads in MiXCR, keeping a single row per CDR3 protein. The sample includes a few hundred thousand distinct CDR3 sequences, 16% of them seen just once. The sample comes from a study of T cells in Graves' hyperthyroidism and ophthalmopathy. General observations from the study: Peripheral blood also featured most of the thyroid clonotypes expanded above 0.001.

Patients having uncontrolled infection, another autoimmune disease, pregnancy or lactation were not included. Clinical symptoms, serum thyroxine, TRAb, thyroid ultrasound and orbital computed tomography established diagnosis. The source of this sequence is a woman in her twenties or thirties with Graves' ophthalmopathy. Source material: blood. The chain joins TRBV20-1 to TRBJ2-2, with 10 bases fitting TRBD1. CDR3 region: CSADRGTGELFF. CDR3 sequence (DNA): TGCAGTGCGGACAGGGGGACCGGGGAGCTGTTTTTT.